The rows below give T cell receptor beta chains drawn from one sample of a study of blood T cell repertoires in COVID-19. Profiling relied on immunoSEQ multiplex PCR, and the TCRdb table lists in-frame clones only, not all of them. The sample records about 75,000 clones, about 87% being singletons. The source material was peripheral blood. The receptors derive from a woman aged 45-65 years with acute or convalescent COVID-19. Each CDR3 is given with its conserved first and last residue. D genes are given only for firm matches. Only part of the rows carry a size: once, few, many, or a class if the clone is expanded.

-	TRBJ1-2	TRBV20-1	once	CSARDFPGYTF	TGCAGTGCTAGAGACTTTCCTGGCTACACCTTC
TRBD2	TRBJ2-1	TRBV6-2/TRBV6-3	-	CASSSPYSGRAQEQFF	TGTGCCAGCAGTTCTCCGTATAGCGGGAGGGCCCAGGAGCAGTTCTTC
-	TRBJ1-1	TRBV9	-	CASSVLQGNTEAFF	TGTGCCAGCAGCGTCCTACAGGGGAACACTGAAGCTTTCTTT
TRBD1	TRBJ1-2	TRBV18	-	CASSPRQGTNYGYTF	TGTGCCAGCTCACCTCGACAGGGAACTAACTATGGCTACACCTTC
-	TRBJ1-5	TRBV28	-	CASSPPLGGTSQPQHF	TGTGCCAGCAGTCCCCCCCTGGGAGGGACGAGTCAGCCCCAGCATTTT
TRBD1	TRBJ2-7	TRBV30	few	CAWATGGTYEQYF	TGTGCCTGGGCGACAGGGGGCACCTACGAGCAGTACTTC
TRBD2	TRBJ2-5	TRBV18	-	CATSKGTSDLRTQYF	TGTGCCACCTCAAAAGGGACTAGCGACCTACGGACCCAGTACTTC
-	TRBJ1-1	TRBV6-6	-	CASSYYTGRTEAFF	TGTGCCAGCAGTTACTACACGGGAAGAACTGAAGCTTTCTTT
-	TRBJ1-1	TRBV27	-	CASSSTGEAFF	TGTGCCAGCAGTTCAACAGGTGAAGCTTTCTTT
-	TRBJ1-1	TRBV7-8	-	CASSPAGKPGTEAFF	TGTGCCAGCAGCCCCGCCGGCAAACCGGGCACTGAAGCTTTCTTT
-	TRBJ1-3	TRBV29-1	-	CSARDAGNTIYF	TGCAGCGCCCGAGATGCTGGAAACACCATATATTTT
-	TRBJ1-5	TRBV28	-	CASSPLDGRPQHF	TGTGCCAGCAGCCCCCTGGATGGGCGGCCCCAGCATTTT
TRBD2	TRBJ2-1	TRBV7-3	-	CASSSGLAGFYNEQFF	TGTGCCAGCAGTTCCGGACTAGCGGGATTCTACAATGAGCAGTTCTTC
-	TRBJ1-2	TRBV4-2	-	CASSQEFSGGGGYTF	TGTGCCAGCAGCCAAGAATTTTCGGGTGGAGGCGGCTACACCTTC
-	TRBJ2-1	TRBV27	-	CASSLFGSGPNNEQFF	TGTGCCAGCAGTTTATTCGGCAGCGGGCCTAACAATGAGCAGTTCTTC
TRBD1	TRBJ1-2	TRBV7-9	-	CASSLGTGVYGYTF	TGTGCCAGCAGCTTAGGGACAGGGGTTTATGGCTACACCTTC
TRBD1	TRBJ1-2	TRBV6-2/TRBV6-3	-	CASSYSTGTGGGDGYTF	TGTGCCAGCAGTTATTCCACCGGGACAGGGGGCGGAGATGGCTACACCTTC
-	TRBJ2-6	TRBV29-1	-	CSVGGNSGANVLTF	TGCAGCGTTGGAGGAAACTCTGGGGCCAACGTCCTGACTTTC
TRBD1	TRBJ1-2	TRBV28	-	CASSRQTGVHGYTF	TGTGCCAGCAGTAGACAGACAGGGGTCCATGGCTACACCTTC
TRBD2	TRBJ2-2	TRBV7-2	-	CASSLAAGLAANTGELFF	TGTGCCAGCAGCTTAGCAGCAGGACTAGCGGCGAACACCGGGGAGCTGTTTTTT
-	TRBJ2-6	TRBV5-4	-	CASSLNRAGANVLTF	TGTGCCAGCAGCCTTAACAGGGCTGGGGCCAACGTCCTGACTTTC
TRBD1	TRBJ1-1	TRBV5-6	-	CASSLNRGRTEAFF	TGTGCCAGCAGCTTGAACAGGGGGCGAACTGAAGCTTTCTTT
-	TRBJ2-5	TRBV5-1	-	CASSSGQLRETQYF	TGCGCCAGCAGCTCAGGACAGCTTAGAGAGACCCAGTACTTC
-	TRBJ2-1	TRBV20-1	-	CSARVHNEQFF	TGCAGTGCCAGGGTCCACAATGAGCAGTTCTTC
-	TRBJ2-3	TRBV19	once	CASSIASRSTDTQYF	TGTGCCAGTAGTATTGCTAGTCGGTCCACAGATACGCAGTATTTT
TRBD1	TRBJ2-7	TRBV28	-	CASSFITGGLHEQYF	TGTGCCAGCAGTTTTATAACAGGGGGTTTGCACGAGCAGTACTTC
TRBD2	TRBJ2-7	TRBV5-5	-	CASSLATSGGAYEQYF	TGTGCCAGCAGCTTGGCGACTAGCGGGGGGGCCTACGAGCAGTACTTC
-	TRBJ1-4	TRBV7-9	-	CASSRDSPGELFF	TGTGCCAGCAGTAGGGACTCCCCGGGGGAACTGTTTTTT
TRBD1	TRBJ2-1	TRBV7-7	-	CASSPFGTGAGNEQFF	TGTGCTAGCAGCCCCTTCGGGACAGGGGCTGGTAATGAGCAGTTCTTC
TRBD2	TRBJ2-7	TRBV5-4	-	CASSLAGGSYEQYF	TGTGCCAGCAGCTTGGCGGGAGGATCCTACGAGCAGTACTTC
-	TRBJ1-2	TRBV2	-	CASVQGSSGYTF	TGTGCCAGCGTACAGGGTTCTAGTGGCTACACCTTC
-	TRBJ2-2	TRBV5-1	-	CASSSGTGLPGELFF	TGCGCCAGCAGTAGCGGGACAGGGTTGCCCGGGGAGCTGTTTTTT
-	TRBJ1-1	TRBV29-1	few	CSVGGRSMNTEAFF	TGCAGCGTGGGGGGACGGTCGATGAACACTGAAGCTTTCTTT
TRBD2	TRBJ2-6	TRBV7-2	-	CASSPSGGLKTGANVLTF	TGTGCCAGCAGCCCAAGCGGGGGGCTAAAGACTGGGGCCAACGTCCTGACTTTC
-	TRBJ1-1	TRBV27	-	CASTSRQKMNTEAFF	TGTGCCAGCACCTCGCGACAGAAAATGAACACTGAAGCTTTCTTT
TRBD1	TRBJ2-7	TRBV6-5	-	CASSYSSRDRDEQYF	TGTGCCAGCAGTTATTCGTCCCGGGACAGGGACGAGCAGTACTTC
TRBD1	TRBJ1-2	TRBV5-1	once	CASSPDAKTGNGYTF	TGCGCCAGCAGCCCTGATGCCAAGACAGGGAATGGCTACACCTTC
TRBD1	TRBJ2-1	TRBV11-2	-	CASSYQGAPNNEQFF	TGTGCCAGCAGCTACCAGGGGGCTCCCAACAATGAGCAGTTCTTC
TRBD2	TRBJ2-1	TRBV4-3	-	CASSQDWGLGYNEQFF	TGCGCCAGCAGCCAAGATTGGGGACTAGGATACAATGAGCAGTTCTTC
-	TRBJ2-5	TRBV7-9	-	CASCENGGRRETQYF	TGTGCCAGCTGTGAGAACGGGGGGCGCAGGGAGACCCAGTACTTC
TRBD2	TRBJ2-3	TRBV5-1	-	CASSPGTSGKGSTQYF	TGCGCCAGCAGTCCCGGGACTAGCGGGAAGGGGAGTACGCAGTATTTT
TRBD2	TRBJ2-7	TRBV4-1	-	CASSRKGISGESYEQYF	TGCGCCAGCAGCCGAAAAGGGATAAGCGGGGAATCCTACGAGCAGTACTTC
TRBD2	TRBJ2-5	TRBV24-1	-	CATSELGLAGETQYF	TGTGCCACCAGTGAACTCGGACTAGCGGGAGAGACCCAGTACTTC
TRBD2	TRBJ2-2	TRBV5-4	-	CASSLMTSGRTGELFF	TGTGCCAGCAGCTTGATGACTAGCGGACGGACCGGGGAGCTGTTTTTT
TRBD1	TRBJ1-2	TRBV27	-	CASRPTGNYGYTF	TGTGCCAGCAGACCGACAGGGAACTATGGCTACACCTTC
TRBD1	TRBJ1-2	TRBV18	-	CASSQDRGPSSDGYTF	TGTGCCAGCTCACAAGACAGGGGACCGTCGAGCGATGGCTACACCTTC
TRBD1	TRBJ1-6	TRBV28	-	CASSTVNRGPYNSPLHF	TGTGCCAGCAGCACAGTCAACAGGGGCCCCTATAATTCACCCCTCCACTTT
-	TRBJ2-7	TRBV4-1	-	CASSQGGPYEQYF	TGCGCCAGCAGCCAAGGCGGCCCCTACGAGCAGTACTTC
-	TRBJ1-4	TRBV7-9	few	CASSPTGSGVEKLFF	TGTGCCAGCAGTCCTACAGGATCCGGAGTCGAAAAACTGTTTTTT
TRBD1	TRBJ1-2	TRBV7-2	-	CASSGRDRVYGYTF	TGTGCCAGCAGCGGCCGGGACAGGGTCTATGGCTACACCTTC
-	TRBJ1-1	TRBV3-1/TRBV3-2	-	CASSKRMNTEAFF	TGTGCCAGCAGCAAGAGAATGAACACTGAAGCTTTCTTT
TRBD1	TRBJ1-1	TRBV29-1	-	CSAGTGHTEAFF	TGCAGCGCTGGGACAGGGCATACTGAAGCTTTCTTT
TRBD2	TRBJ2-7	TRBV19	-	CASNSGGSSGMEQYF	TGTGCCAGTAATAGTGGTGGTTCCAGCGGGATGGAGCAGTACTTC
-	TRBJ2-1	TRBV6-5	-	CASSSYYQYNEQFF	TGTGCCAGCAGCAGTTACTACCAATACAATGAGCAGTTCTTC
TRBD1	TRBJ2-1	TRBV5-8	-	CASSLGQGSYNEQFF	TGTGCCAGCAGCTTAGGACAGGGCTCCTACAATGAGCAGTTCTTC
TRBD1	TRBJ1-3	TRBV18	-	CASSPRQGVFSGNTIYF	TGTGCCAGCTCACCGCGACAGGGGGTCTTCTCTGGAAACACCATATATTTT